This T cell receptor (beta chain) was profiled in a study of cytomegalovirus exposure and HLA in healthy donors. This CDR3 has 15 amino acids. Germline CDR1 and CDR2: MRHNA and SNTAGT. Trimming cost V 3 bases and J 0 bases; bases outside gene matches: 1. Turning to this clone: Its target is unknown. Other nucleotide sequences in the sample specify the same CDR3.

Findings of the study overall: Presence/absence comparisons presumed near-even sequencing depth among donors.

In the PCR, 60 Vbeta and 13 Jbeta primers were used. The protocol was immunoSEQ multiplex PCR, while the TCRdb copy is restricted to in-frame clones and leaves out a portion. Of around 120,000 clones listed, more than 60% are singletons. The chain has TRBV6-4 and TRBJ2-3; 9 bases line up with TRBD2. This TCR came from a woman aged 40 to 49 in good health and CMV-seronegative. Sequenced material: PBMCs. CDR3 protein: CASSELAGSTDTQYF. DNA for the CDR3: TGTGCCAGCAGTGAGCTAGCGGGGAGCACAGATACGCAGTATTTT.